The 29 T cell receptor beta chains reported below all come from one sample, sequenced in a study of a mutant IDH1 vaccine in newly diagnosed glioma. Their specific antigens are unknown. Time point noted: week 23, last vaccination. Every vaccination contained 300 ug of the mutant IDH1 20-mer peptide and was paired with topical imiquimod. Clones were sequenced by immunoSEQ multiplex PCR, and TCRdb holds only the in-frame ones, with some missing. This sample has around 34,000 clones, with roughly 81% found just once. The sample in question was PBMCs, obtained from a glioma patient whose treatment included an IDH1 peptide vaccine. These receptors were taken from a man between 35 and 55 years old with glioma.

This clone was observed a single time. This sequence joins TRBV5-6 and TRBJ2-7; possible D gene TRBD1, 6 bases. This CDR3 has 13 amino acids. Germline CDR1 is SGHDT and CDR2 is YYEEEE. V was shortened by 4 bases and J by 4 bases, with 12 bases between the two germline ends. As DNA, the CDR3 is TGTGCCAGCAGCCGATCCGGACAGTACGAGCAGTACTTC. Translation: CASSRSGQYEQYF.

The chain employs TRBV5-1 and TRBJ2-5; possible D gene TRBD2, 5 bases. Trimming cost V 3 bases and J 5 bases, with 20 bases left between them. Germline CDR1 and CDR2: SGHRS and YFSETQ. The CDR3 has 16 amino acids. This CDR3 reads CASSSPPGRGGETQYF. The CDR3 DNA reads TGCGCCAGCAGCTCCCCCCCGGGCCGGGGTGGTGAGACCCAGTACTTC.

CDR3 loop: CASRKTGGQETQYF. In DNA form, the CDR3 reads TGTGCCAGTAGGAAGACAGGGGGACAAGAGACCCAGTACTTC. V gene TRBV19 combines with J gene TRBJ2-5; 9 bases match TRBD1. CDR1 is LNHDA and CDR2 is SQIVND in the germline V gene (reference sequence). V dropped 6 bases and J dropped 2; count of bases not matched to a gene: 4. CDR3 size: 14 residues. Variable domain in full (rest from reference TRBV19 and TRBJ2-5): DGGITQSPKYLFRKEGQNVTLSCEQNLNHDAMYWYRQDPGQGLRLIYYSQIVNDFQKGDIAEGYSVSREKKESFPLTVTSAQKNPTAFYLCASRKTGGQETQYFGPGTRLLVL.

The J gene is TRBJ2-1, the V gene TRBV10-2; 7 nucleotides align to TRBD1. CDR3 size: 14 residues. With V trimmed by 6 bases and J by 5 bases, 7 bases remained unmatched. Germline V lookup: CDR1 WSHSY, CDR2 SAAADI. The CDR3 here is CASSSTGPHNEQFF. CDR3 nucleotides: TGCGCCAGCAGCTCGACAGGGCCCCACAATGAGCAGTTCTTC.

The CDR3 DNA follows: TGTGCCAGCAGCGGTAGCACGGGGGGGATAAATGAGCAGTTCTTC. This translates into CASSGSTGGINEQFF. The rearrangement links TRBV9 to TRBJ2-1; 8 positions match TRBD2. CDR1 and CDR2 (germline): SGDLS, YYNGEE. The CDR3 runs to 15 residues. The ends lost 3 bases at V and 7 bases at J; junction bases unmatched: 9.

The chain recombines TRBV4-3 with TRBJ1-6; D possibly corresponds to TRBD1 (5 bases). Trimming took off 0 bases at V and 9 bases at J, with 12 bases between the two ends. The CDR3 consists of 15 residues. CDR1 and CDR2 (germline): LGHNA, YSLEER. CDR3 protein: CASSQDRQGGSPLHF. The CDR3 nucleotides read TGCGCCAGCAGCCAAGATCGGCAGGGTGGTTCACCCCTCCACTTT.

This sequence joins TRBV29-1 and TRBJ1-2; no clear D. V shed 4 bases and J shed 6 bases, with 24 bases lying between them. Germline CDR1 and CDR2: SQVTM and ANQGSEA. The CDR3 runs 16 residues. The DNA for the CDR3 is TGCAGCGTTGGAAACCCCGGGTGGCAACACCCGGATGGCTACACCTTC. Translation gives CSVGNPGWQHPDGYTF.

This sequence joins TRBV5-1 and TRBJ2-7, with a tentative D call TRBD2 (6 bases). The CDR3 is made up of 13 amino acids. The V and J ends lost 0 bases and 5 bases respectively, with 9 bases between them. Germline V lookup: CDR1 SGHRS, CDR2 YFSETQ. The CDR3 here is CASSLVEGNEQYF. CDR3 coding DNA: TGCGCCAGCAGCTTGGTGGAGGGGAACGAGCAGTACTTC.

The rearrangement uses TRBV7-3 and TRBJ2-7, with TRBD1 matching 9 bases. From germline, CDR1 is SGHTA and CDR2 FQGTGA. The CDR3 has 15 amino acids. J gave up 1 base and V 5 bases, and 6 bases lay outside the gene matches. The DNA for the CDR3 is TGTGCCAGCAGCCCAGGACAGGGGTCTTCCTACGAGCAGTACTTC. This sequence encodes CASSPGQGSSYEQYF.

Only one count was recorded for this clone. The rearrangement links TRBV6-1 to TRBJ1-1; D possibly corresponds to TRBD1 (6 bases). Germline assignment: CDR1 MNHNS and CDR2 SASEGT. V was clipped by 11 bases and J by 1 base, with 14 bases between them. This CDR3 has 13 residues. The CDR3 here is CAAQGQPNTEAFF. The CDR3 DNA reads as TGTGCCGCTCAAGGACAGCCGAACACTGAAGCTTTCTTT.

V gene TRBV6-1 combines with J gene TRBJ2-3; TRBD1 might be the D (7 bases). The CDR3 consists of 17 residues. CDR1 and CDR2 from the germline V gene are MNHNS and SASEGT. Trimming pared 1 base from V and 0 bases from J, leaving 14 bases between. The CDR3 sequence is CASSEVFQGGSTDTQYF. As DNA, the CDR3 is TGTGCCAGCAGTGAAGTTTTTCAGGGGGGTAGCACAGATACGCAGTATTTT.

The chain is built from TRBV7-2 and TRBJ2-1, with TRBD2 identical over 11 bases. V dropped 1 base and J dropped 8; count of bases not matched to a gene: 7. Germline V gene lookup returns CDR1 SGHTA and CDR2 FQGNSA. The CDR3 spans 16 residues. CDR3 protein: CASSLGLAGHYDEQFF. CDR3 nucleotides: TGTGCCAGCAGCTTAGGACTAGCGGGACATTACGATGAGCAGTTCTTC.

J is TRBJ2-7 and V is TRBV30; 7 nucleotides match TRBD2. This CDR3 is 17 amino acids long. Germline V gives CDR1 GTSNPN, CDR2 SVGIG (reference sequence). Unmatched junction bases numbered 15, after V lost 2 bases and J lost 2 bases. The CDR3 DNA follows: TGTGCCTGGAGTCGACCCCTACCAAGCGGGGCCACCTACGAGCAGTACTTC. Its translation is CAWSRPLPSGATYEQYF. The full variable domain, with the rest looked up from reference TRBV30 and TRBJ2-7, is SQTIHQWPATLVQPVGSPLSLECTVEGTSNPNLYWYRQAAGRGLQLLFYSVGIGQISSEVPQNLSASRPQDRQFILSSKKLLLSDSGFYLCAWSRPLPSGATYEQYFGPGTRLTVT.

The chain links TRBV9 to TRBJ2-2; D gene unclear. Germline values: CDR1 SGDLS, CDR2 YYNGEE. The CDR3 is made up of 13 amino acids. The V end lost 2 bases, the J end lost 5 bases, and 7 bases lay between the germline ends. The CDR3 coding sequence is TGTGCCAGCAGCGTGGGTGGGACCGGGGAGCTGTTTTTT. Its protein product is CASSVGGTGELFF.

This chain links TRBV9 with TRBJ2-2; no reliable D call. Trimming removed 0 bases at V and 3 bases at J, with 6 bases between. CDR3 size: 14 residues. Germline CDR1 and CDR2: SGDLS and YYNGEE. The CDR3 protein is CASSVEVDTGELFF. The CDR3 region has the DNA TGTGCCAGCAGCGTAGAGGTGGACACCGGGGAGCTGTTTTTT. Full variable domain (rest looked up from reference TRBV9 and TRBJ2-2): DSGVTQTPKHLITATGQRVTLRCSPRSGDLSVYWYQQSLDQGLQFLIQYYNGEERAKGNILERFSAQQFPDLHSELNLSSLELGDSALYFCASSVEVDTGELFFGEGSRLTVL.

In this sample, this clone turned up a few times. This chain joins TRBV6-6 and TRBJ2-7; the D is unclear. The CDR3 consists of 11 residues. Germline V lookup: CDR1 MNHNY, CDR2 SVGAGI (reference sequence). Trimming shortened V by 6 bases and J by 4 bases, and 7 bases separated the two germline ends. CDR3 amino acids: CASSLEYEQYF. For the CDR3, the DNA is TGTGCCAGCAGCCTAGAGTACGAGCAGTACTTC.

The genes are TRBV7-8 and TRBJ2-7; 10 bases are a match to TRBD2. CDR1 and CDR2 (germline): SGHVS, FQNEAQ. This CDR3 is built from 17 residues. J lost 2 bases, V lost 5 bases, and 12 bases had no gene match. The CDR3 loop is CASSHRSVGLAPYEQYF. Written as DNA, the CDR3 is TGTGCCAGCAGCCATAGGTCGGTGGGACTAGCGCCCTACGAGCAGTACTTC.

V usage is TRBV18 and J usage is TRBJ1-2; D uncertain. CDR3 length equals 15 residues. Looked up from germline, CDR1 is KGHSH and CDR2 is LQKENI. Trimming pared 4 bases from V and 2 bases from J, leaving 14 bases between. CDR3 loop: CASSRPEGLNYGYTF. CDR3 bases: TGTGCCAGCTCACGGCCGGAGGGTTTAAACTATGGCTACACCTTC.

The chain joins TRBV28 to TRBJ1-5; D is uncertain. This CDR3 is 15 amino acids long. The V end lost 4 bases, the J end lost 5 bases, and 15 bases lay between the germline ends. Germline CDR1 and CDR2: MDHEN and SYDVKM. CDR3 protein: CASSSPQAGDQPQHF. In DNA, the CDR3 is TGTGCCAGCAGTTCTCCCCAGGCTGGGGATCAGCCCCAGCATTTT. Full variable domain (rest looked up from reference TRBV28 and TRBJ1-5): DVKVTQSSRYLVKRTGEKVFLECVQDMDHENMFWYRQDPGLGLRLIYFSYDVKMKEKGDIPEGYSVSREKKERFSLILESASTNQTSMYLCASSSPQAGDQPQHFGDGTRLSIL.

The chain carries TRBV11-2 and TRBJ2-3; TRBD2 might be the D (6 bases). The germline V and J ends were trimmed by 0 bases and 0 bases, with 16 bases remaining between them. The germline V gene encodes CDR1 SGHAT and CDR2 FQNNGV. The CDR3 spans 18 residues. The CDR3 loop is CASSLDLGGRWSTDTQYF. CDR3 bases: TGTGCCAGCAGCTTAGATCTTGGAGGGCGGTGGAGCACAGATACGCAGTATTTT.

The chain carries TRBV5-1 and TRBJ1-1; D may be TRBD1 (5 bases). CDR3 length equals 16 residues. V was pared by 5 bases and J by 0 bases, with 17 bases between. Germline V gives CDR1 SGHRS, CDR2 YFSETQ. The CDR3 spells CASSKGSEGLNTEAFF. The CDR3 nucleotides are TGCGCCAGCAGTAAGGGGTCGGAAGGTCTGAACACTGAAGCTTTCTTT.

The chain employs TRBV4-3 and TRBJ1-1; D gene uncertain. CDR3 size: 12 residues. CDR1 and CDR2 (germline): LGHNA, YSLEER. V lost 0 bases to trimming and J lost 8 bases, with 7 bases between them. The chain's CDR3 is CASSQDGAEAFF. CDR3 in DNA: TGCGCCAGCAGCCAAGATGGTGCAGAAGCTTTCTTT.

This clone was detected once. One end of the junction fails to match germline, which may point to a read error. This chain uses TRBV19 with TRBJ2-5; D possibly matches TRBD1 or TRBD2 (5 bases each). CDR3 length: 13 amino acids. CDR1 and CDR2 (germline): LNHDA, SQIVND (reference sequence). The CDR3 region has the DNA TGTGCCAGTAATATAGGGTGGGGGGAGACCCAGTACTTC. This sequence encodes CASNIGWGETQYF. Full variable domain (missing parts from reference TRBV19 and TRBJ2-5): DGGITQSPKYLFRKEGQNVTLSCEQNLNHDAMYWYRQDPGQGLRLIYYSQIVNDFQKGDIAEGYSVSREKKESFPLTVTSAQKNPTAFYLCASNIGWGETQYFGPGTRLLVL.

The chain uses TRBV7-2 and TRBJ2-5; D may be TRBD2 (6 bases). V shed 1 base and J shed 2 bases, with 11 bases lying between them. The CDR3 has 15 amino acids. From germline, CDR1 is SGHTA and CDR2 FQGNSA. This chain's CDR3 is CASSLEEGRQETQYF. The CDR3 DNA follows: TGTGCCAGCAGCTTAGAGGAGGGTCGTCAAGAGACCCAGTACTTC.

V and J are TRBV4-3 and TRBJ2-1; D remains unclear. Per germline, CDR1 LGHNA and CDR2 YSLEER. This CDR3 contains 15 residues. V gave up 0 bases and J gave up 6 bases, with 12 bases separating them. The CDR3 protein is CASSQDIDGPNEQFF. The CDR3 DNA is TGCGCCAGCAGCCAAGATATAGACGGGCCCAATGAGCAGTTCTTC.

The chain couples TRBV7-2 to TRBJ2-5; 9 nucleotides match TRBD1. Per the germline V gene, CDR1 is SGHTA and CDR2 is FQGNSA. V shed 1 base, J shed 9 bases, and the junction held 9 bases outside the gene matches. This CDR3 contains 15 residues. CDR3 in DNA: TGTGCCAGCAGCTTAGGTCGGGGGACAGGGATGGCCCAGTACTTC. As protein: CASSLGRGTGMAQYF.

This clone was detected only a few times. This chain connects TRBV6-6 to TRBJ2-7; a possible D gene is TRBD1 (5 bases). Deletions cut 3 bases from V and 5 bases from J, with 17 bases between. The V gene's germline CDR1 is MNHNY and CDR2 SVGAGI (reference sequence). The CDR3 totals 15 residues. DNA of the CDR3: TGTGCCAGCAGTTATCCCCTGGGGCAGGTCAACGAGCAGTACTTC. Translated, it gives CASSYPLGQVNEQYF.

The rearrangement joins TRBV5-1 to TRBJ1-1; perhaps TRBD1 as D (6 bases). The germline gives CDR1 SGHRS, CDR2 YFSETQ. The CDR3 is made up of 14 amino acids. Trimming took 7 bases from V and 1 from J, leaving 14 bases between them. CDR3 residues: CASRPRTANTEAFF. CDR3 nucleotides: TGCGCCAGCCGACCCAGGACAGCGAACACTGAAGCTTTCTTT.

The chain combines TRBV7-6 with TRBJ2-2; 10 positions match TRBD1. CDR3 size: 14 residues. The trim removed 8 bases at V and 6 bases at J, leaving 6 bases unmatched. Germline CDR1 SGHVS, CDR2 FNYEAQ. The DNA for the CDR3 is TGTGCCAGCTCGGGACAGGGGCGCGCCGGGGAGCTGTTTTTT. Translated: CASSGQGRAGELFF.